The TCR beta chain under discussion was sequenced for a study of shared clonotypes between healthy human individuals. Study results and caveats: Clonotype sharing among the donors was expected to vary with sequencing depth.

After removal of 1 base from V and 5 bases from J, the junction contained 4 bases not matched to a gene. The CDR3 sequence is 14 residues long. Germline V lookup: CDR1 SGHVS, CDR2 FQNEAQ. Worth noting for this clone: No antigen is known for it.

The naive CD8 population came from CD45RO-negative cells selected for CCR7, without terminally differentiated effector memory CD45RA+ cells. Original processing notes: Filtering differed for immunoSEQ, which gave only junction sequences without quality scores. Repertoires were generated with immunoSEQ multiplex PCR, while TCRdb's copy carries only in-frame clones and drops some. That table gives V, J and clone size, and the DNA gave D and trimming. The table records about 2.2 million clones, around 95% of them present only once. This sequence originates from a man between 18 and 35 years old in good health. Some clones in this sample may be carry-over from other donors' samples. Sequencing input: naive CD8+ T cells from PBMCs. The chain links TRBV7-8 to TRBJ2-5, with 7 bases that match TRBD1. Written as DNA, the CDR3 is TGTGCCAGCAGCTTAGGAGGGGGCGCTGAGACCCAGTACTTC. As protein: CASSLGGGAETQYF.